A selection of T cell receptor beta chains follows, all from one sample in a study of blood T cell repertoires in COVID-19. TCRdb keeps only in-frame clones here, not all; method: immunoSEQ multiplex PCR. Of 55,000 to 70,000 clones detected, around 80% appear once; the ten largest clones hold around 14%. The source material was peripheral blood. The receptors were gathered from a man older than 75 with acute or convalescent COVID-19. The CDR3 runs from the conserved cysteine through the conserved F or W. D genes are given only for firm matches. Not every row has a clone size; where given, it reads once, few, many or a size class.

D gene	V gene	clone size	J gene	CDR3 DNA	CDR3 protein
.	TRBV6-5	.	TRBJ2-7	TGTGCCAGCAACACCCGAGGGGGCGAGCAGTACTTC	CASNTRGGEQYF
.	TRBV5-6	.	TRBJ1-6	TGTGCCAGCAGCTTGGGGCTGGAGTCCAATTCACCCCTCCACTTT	CASSLGLESNSPLHF
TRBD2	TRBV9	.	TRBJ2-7	TGTGCCAGCAGCGTAGGCGGGGGGGCCTACGAGCAGTACTTC	CASSVGGGAYEQYF
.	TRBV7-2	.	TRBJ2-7	TGTGCCAGCAGCCCGAACAGAGGGCTCTCCTACGAGCAGTACTTC	CASSPNRGLSYEQYF
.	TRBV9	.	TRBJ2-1	TGTGCCAGCAGCGTAGGTCCTGTGGGGGGGCTAATGAATGAGCAGTTCTTC	CASSVGPVGGLMNEQFF
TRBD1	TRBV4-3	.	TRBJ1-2	TGCGCCAGCAGCCAAGTGACAGGGGCCTTTGTAGGCTACACCTTC	CASSQVTGAFVGYTF
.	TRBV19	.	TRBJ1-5	TGTGCCAGTAGGGAGGCGGGGATTCAGCCCCAGCATTTT	CASREAGIQPQHF
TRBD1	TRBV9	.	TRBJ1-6	TGTGCCAGCAGCGCTACCGGGACAGAAAATTCACCCCTCCACTTT	CASSATGTENSPLHF
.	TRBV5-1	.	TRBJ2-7	TGCGCCAGCAGCTTACACGGACAGTACTTAGTGGGGTCCTACGAGCAGTACTTC	CASSLHGQYLVGSYEQYF
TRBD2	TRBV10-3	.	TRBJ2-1	TGTGCCATCAGTGAGAGGCGGGAGGGCCATGAGCAGTTCTTC	CAISERREGHEQFF
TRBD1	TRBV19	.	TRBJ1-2	TGTGCCAGTAGAGAAGATCGGGACAGAAACTATGGCTACACCTTC	CASREDRDRNYGYTF
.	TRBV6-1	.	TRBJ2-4	TGTGCCAGCAGTGACGCAGGGCTGCCTAAAAACATTCAGTACTTC	CASSDAGLPKNIQYF
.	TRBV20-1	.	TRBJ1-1	TGCAGTGCTAGAGATTCGTTTGAAGCTTTCTTT	CSARDSFEAFF
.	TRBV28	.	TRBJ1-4	TGTGCCAGCAGCCTGGGGGACATAGGTCACGAAAAACTGTTTTTT	CASSLGDIGHEKLFF
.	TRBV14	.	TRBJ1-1	TGTGCCAGCAGCCAAGAAGGCAGGGTGAACACTGAAGCTTTCTTT	CASSQEGRVNTEAFF
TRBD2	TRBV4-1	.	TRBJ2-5	TGCGCCAGCAGCCAAGATGGACTAGACAGAGGAGAGACCCAGTACTTC	CASSQDGLDRGETQYF
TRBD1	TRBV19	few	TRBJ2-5	TGTGCCAGTAGTCCACGGGACAGAGAGACCCAGTACTTC	CASSPRDRETQYF
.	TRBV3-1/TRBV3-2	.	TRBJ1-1	TGTGCCAGCAGCCCCCCAGGGGCTGAAGCTTTCTTT	CASSPPGAEAFF
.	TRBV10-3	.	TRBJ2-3	TGTGCCATCAAAACCAGGGGTTTCACAGATACGCAGTATTTT	CAIKTRGFTDTQYF
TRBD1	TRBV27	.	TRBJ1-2	TGTGCCAGCAGTTTATCTAGGGGGCGAAGTGGCTACACCTTC	CASSLSRGRSGYTF
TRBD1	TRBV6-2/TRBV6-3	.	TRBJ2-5	TGTGCCAGCATCCCGACAGGGCTCCCAGAGACCCAGTACTTC	CASIPTGLPETQYF
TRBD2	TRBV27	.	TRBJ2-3	TGTGCCAGCAGACGACTAGCGGGGGCCTACACAGATACGCAGTATTTT	CASRRLAGAYTDTQYF
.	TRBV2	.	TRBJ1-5	TGTGCCAGCCTATTATCCCGGTCTTCAAATAATCAGCCCCAGCATTTT	CASLLSRSSNNQPQHF
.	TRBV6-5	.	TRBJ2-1	TGTGCCAGTACTAACTTAAGGACTTACAATGAGCAGTTCTTC	CASTNLRTYNEQFF
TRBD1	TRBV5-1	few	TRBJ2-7	TGCGCCAGCAGCTCGGGACAGCCGGACTCCTACGAGCAGTACTTC	CASSSGQPDSYEQYF
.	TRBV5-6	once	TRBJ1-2	TGTGCCAGCAGTGGGGCGGGGAGGGAACCTAACTATGGCTACACCTTC	CASSGAGREPNYGYTF